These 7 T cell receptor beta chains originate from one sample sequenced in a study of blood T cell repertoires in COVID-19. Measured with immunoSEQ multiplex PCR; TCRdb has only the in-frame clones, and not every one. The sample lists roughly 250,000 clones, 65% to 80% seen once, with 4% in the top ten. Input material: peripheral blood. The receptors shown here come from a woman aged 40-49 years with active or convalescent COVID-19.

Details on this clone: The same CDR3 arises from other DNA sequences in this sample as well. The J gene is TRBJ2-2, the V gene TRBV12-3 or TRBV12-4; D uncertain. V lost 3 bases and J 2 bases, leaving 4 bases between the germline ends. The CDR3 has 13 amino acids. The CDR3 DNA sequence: TGTGCCAGCAGTTTCAGAAACACCGGGGAGCTGTTTTTT. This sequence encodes CASSFRNTGELFF.

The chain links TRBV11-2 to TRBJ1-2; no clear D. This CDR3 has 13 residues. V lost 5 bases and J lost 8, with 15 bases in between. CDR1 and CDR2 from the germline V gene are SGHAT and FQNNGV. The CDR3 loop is CASSPDASRGYTF. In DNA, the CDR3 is TGTGCCAGCAGCCCAGACGCTTCTAGGGGCTACACCTTC.

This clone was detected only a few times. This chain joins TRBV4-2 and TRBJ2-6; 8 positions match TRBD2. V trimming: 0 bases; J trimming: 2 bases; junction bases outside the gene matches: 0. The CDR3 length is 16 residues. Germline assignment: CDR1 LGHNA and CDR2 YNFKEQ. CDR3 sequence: CASSQDGGAGANVLTF. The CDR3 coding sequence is TGTGCCAGCAGCCAAGACGGGGGGGCTGGGGCCAACGTCCTGACTTTC.

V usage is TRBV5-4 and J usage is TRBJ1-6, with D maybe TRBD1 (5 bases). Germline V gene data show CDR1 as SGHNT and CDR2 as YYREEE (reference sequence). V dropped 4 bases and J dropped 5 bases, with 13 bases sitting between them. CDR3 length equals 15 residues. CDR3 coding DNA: TGTGCCAGCAGCCCACAGGTGGGGAATAATTCACCCCTCCACTTT. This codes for CASSPQVGNNSPLHF.

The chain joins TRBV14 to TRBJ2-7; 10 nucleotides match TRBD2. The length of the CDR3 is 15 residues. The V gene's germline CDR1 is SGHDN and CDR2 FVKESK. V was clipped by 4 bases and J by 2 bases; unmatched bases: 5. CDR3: CASSLAGGYTYEQYF. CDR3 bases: TGTGCCAGCAGCCTAGCGGGGGGTTATACCTACGAGCAGTACTTC. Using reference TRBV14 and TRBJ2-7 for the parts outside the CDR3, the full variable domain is EAGVTQFPSHSVIEKGQTVTLRCDPISGHDNLYWYRRVMGKEIKFLLHFVKESKQDESGMPNNRFLAERTGGTYSTLKVQPAELEDSGVYFCASSLAGGYTYEQYFGPGTRLTVT.

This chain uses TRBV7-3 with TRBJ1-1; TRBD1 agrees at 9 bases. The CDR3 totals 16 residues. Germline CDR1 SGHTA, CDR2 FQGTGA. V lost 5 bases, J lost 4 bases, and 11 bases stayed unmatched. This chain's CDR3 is CASSTTGGNGVTEAFF. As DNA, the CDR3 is TGTGCCAGCAGCACAACAGGGGGCAACGGGGTCACTGAAGCTTTCTTT.

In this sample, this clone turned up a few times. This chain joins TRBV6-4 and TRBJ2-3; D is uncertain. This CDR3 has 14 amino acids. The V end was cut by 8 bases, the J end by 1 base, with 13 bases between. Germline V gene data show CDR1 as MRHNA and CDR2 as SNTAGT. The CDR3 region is CASSVSPGTDTQYF. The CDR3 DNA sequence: TGTGCCAGCTCCGTGAGTCCCGGCACAGATACGCAGTATTTT.